The 11 T cell receptor beta chains below come from one sample, sequenced in a study of cytomegalovirus exposure and HLA in healthy donors. Primers included in the PCR were 60 Vbeta and 13 Jbeta primers. Clones were read by immunoSEQ multiplex PCR, and TCRdb kept only the in-frame ones, dropping some. The repertoire includes about 120,000 clones, 65% to 75% of them detected once, and 4% sits in the top ten. The specimen was PBMCs. The source is a man aged 35 to 55 in good health and CMV-seropositive.

V is TRBV4-3 and J is TRBJ1-2; 8 nucleotides line up with TRBD1. CDR3 length: 15 residues. J gave up 5 bases and V 0 bases, and 5 bases lay outside the gene matches. CDR1 is LGHNA and CDR2 is YSLEER in the germline V gene. CDR3 sequence: CASSQETGQGYGYTF. In DNA, the CDR3 is TGCGCCAGCAGCCAAGAAACAGGACAGGGTTATGGCTACACCTTC.

This clone was found once. V and J are TRBV7-9 and TRBJ2-5, with D hard to call. Per germline, CDR1 SEHNR and CDR2 FQNEAQ (reference sequence). Trimming left V 2 bases short and J 9 bases short, with 13 bases between. The CDR3 spans 13 residues. DNA of the CDR3: TGTGCCAGCAGCTTACCTCTACCCGTGGCCCAGTACTTC. Translation: CASSLPLPVAQYF.

The chain uses TRBV19 and TRBJ1-4; TRBD1 matches at 7 bases. The trim removed 6 bases at V and 4 bases at J, leaving 5 bases unmatched. Looked up from germline, CDR1 is LNHDA and CDR2 is SQIVND (reference sequence). CDR3 length: 14 amino acids. CDR3 coding DNA: TGTGCCAGTAGCCCAGGGACAGATAATGAAAAACTGTTTTTT. Translated: CASSPGTDNEKLFF. Filled out from reference TRBV19 and TRBJ1-4, the complete variable domain reads DGGITQSPKYLFRKEGQNVTLSCEQNLNHDAMYWYRQDPGQGLRLIYYSQIVNDFQKGDIAEGYSVSREKKESFPLTVTSAQKNPTAFYLCASSPGTDNEKLFFGSGTQLSVL.

This clone was observed a few times. The DNA of the CDR3 is TGCGCCAGCAGCTTGGCCGTGAGGGGGCGGCAACAAGATACGCAGTATTTT. It is translated as CASSLAVRGRQQDTQYF. V usage is TRBV5-1 and J usage is TRBJ2-3, with TRBD1 matching over 7 bases. The germline gives CDR1 SGHRS, CDR2 YFSETQ. CDR3 length: 17 residues. The V and J ends lost 0 bases and 5 bases, in that order; junction bases with no gene match: 12. Drawing the rest from reference TRBV5-1 and TRBJ2-3, the complete variable domain is KAGVTQTPRYLIKTRGQQVTLSCSPISGHRSVSWYQQTPGQGLQFLFEYFSETQRNKGNFPGRFSGRQFSNSRSEMNVSTLELGDSALYLCASSLAVRGRQQDTQYFGPGTRLTVL.

J is TRBJ2-7 and V is TRBV27, with D perhaps matching TRBD1 (6 bases). This CDR3 spans 14 amino acids. Germline-derived CDR1 and CDR2 are MNHEY and SMNVEV (reference sequence). Trimming left V 4 bases short and J 2 bases short, with 12 bases between. CDR3 bases: TGTGCCAGCAGTTCCAGGACAGCAACCTACGAGCAGTACTTC. Protein: CASSSRTATYEQYF.

Notes on this clone: The sample holds other DNA sequences that translate to the same CDR3. This chain connects TRBV27 to TRBJ2-7; D is uncertain. Germline V gives CDR1 MNHEY, CDR2 SMNVEV (reference sequence). The V and J ends lost 2 bases and 1 base respectively, with 9 bases between them. CDR3 size: 14 residues. CDR3 protein: CASSLGLSSYEQYF. In DNA, the CDR3 is TGTGCCAGCAGTTTAGGCCTCAGTTCCTACGAGCAGTACTTC.

The chain links TRBV27 to TRBJ1-2; 10 nucleotides align to TRBD1. Germline V CDR1 and CDR2: MNHEY, SMNVEV (reference sequence). The CDR3 has 13 amino acids. CDR3 nucleotide sequence: TGTGCGTGCTACTCCGGGACAGGGGTCGGCTACACCTTC. It translates to CACYSGTGVGYTF.

The gene calls are TRBV11-2 and TRBJ1-4; D may be TRBD1 (6 bases). Trimming left V 1 base short and J 5 bases short, with 11 bases between. Germline CDR1 and CDR2: SGHAT and FQNNGV. The CDR3 has 15 residues. The CDR3 bases are TGTGCCAGCAGCTTAGGCGGGCAGGGGAATGAAAAACTGTTTTTT. This encodes CASSLGGQGNEKLFF.

In DNA, the CDR3 is TGTGCCAGCAGTTCGGGGATCAGCTACGAGCAGTACTTC. It codes for CASSSGISYEQYF. The rearrangement uses TRBV6-5 and TRBJ2-7; maybe TRBD2 (5 bases). The V gene's germline CDR1 is MNHEY and CDR2 SVGAGI. The CDR3 covers 13 residues. V shed 4 bases and J shed 3 bases, with 10 bases lying between them.

V gene TRBV19 combines with J gene TRBJ2-7; weak D call: TRBD2 (5 bases). With 3 bases removed from V and 0 bases from J, the gap between germline ends came to 12 bases. Germline V lookup: CDR1 LNHDA, CDR2 SQIVND (reference sequence). This CDR3 has 15 residues. The CDR3 nucleotides are TGTGCCAGTAGTATTCAAGCGGCCCCCTCCTACGAGCAGTACTTC. This translates into CASSIQAAPSYEQYF. Complete variable domain (other parts from reference TRBV19 and TRBJ2-7): DGGITQSPKYLFRKEGQNVTLSCEQNLNHDAMYWYRQDPGQGLRLIYYSQIVNDFQKGDIAEGYSVSREKKESFPLTVTSAQKNPTAFYLCASSIQAAPSYEQYFGPGTRLTVT.

The chain joins TRBV5-4 to TRBJ2-3; maybe TRBD1 (6 bases). The CDR3 runs 13 residues. Germline lookup yields CDR1 SGHNT and CDR2 YYREEE (reference sequence). V lost 1 base to trimming and J lost 6 bases, with 9 bases between them. This chain's CDR3 is CASSLTGLDTQYF. The CDR3 coding sequence is TGTGCCAGCAGCTTGACAGGGTTGGATACGCAGTATTTT. Filled out from reference TRBV5-4 and TRBJ2-3, the complete variable domain reads ETGVTQSPTHLIKTRGQQVTLRCSSQSGHNTVSWYQQALGQGPQFIFQYYREEENGRGNFPPRFSGLQFPNYSSELNVNALELDDSALYLCASSLTGLDTQYFGPGTRLTVL.